The 32 T cell receptor beta chains below were found in one sample sequenced in a study of T cell changes during pregnancy in multiple sclerosis. The data were produced by immunoSEQ multiplex PCR, yet TCRdb's version contains in-frame clones alone and is incomplete. Of tens of thousands of clones listed, around 93% are singletons. Sequencing was performed on CD4+ T cells from peripheral blood mononuclear cells, taken after pregnancy. The source of these receptors is a female donor in good health, enrolled as a control in a pregnancy study.

CDR3 DNA sequence: TGCGCCAGCAGCCAAGATCCCCGACAGGCTCCATATGGCTACACCTTC. This sequence encodes CASSQDPRQAPYGYTF. The chain couples TRBV4-3 to TRBJ1-2, with D possibly TRBD1 on 6 matching bases. The V and J ends lost 0 bases and 5 bases respectively, with 16 bases between them. The CDR3 consists of 16 residues. CDR1 is LGHNA, CDR2 YSLEER, per germline.

This rearrangement joins TRBV5-1 to TRBJ1-5; unclear D gene. V shed 0 bases and J shed 5 bases, with 9 bases lying between them. The CDR3 runs 14 residues. Looked up from germline, CDR1 is SGHRS and CDR2 is YFSETQ. CDR3 sequence reads: CASSLGGSHQPQHF. The CDR3, as DNA: TGCGCCAGCAGCTTGGGAGGGAGCCATCAGCCCCAGCATTTT.

This chain uses TRBV9 with TRBJ2-5; TRBD1 agrees at 7 bases. The J call may not be correct, given that the DNA end is closer to TRBJ2-7. The CDR3 sequence is 14 residues long. Germline V gene lookup returns CDR1 SGDLS and CDR2 YYNGEE. The CDR3 here is CASSPTGLVYEQYF. The CDR3 nucleotides read TGTGCCAGCAGCCCGACAGGGTTAGTCTACGAGCAGTACTTC.

The J gene is TRBJ2-5, the V gene TRBV7-2; 9 nucleotides line up with TRBD2. The CDR3 totals 15 residues. After removal of 3 bases from V and 2 bases from J, the junction contained 4 bases not matched to a gene. Germline V gene sequence: CDR1 SGHTA, CDR2 FQGNSA. CDR3 in DNA: TGTGCCAGCAGCTTGTCTAGCGGGGTGCAAGAGACCCAGTACTTC. Translated: CASSLSSGVQETQYF.

The chain uses TRBV5-4 and TRBJ2-5; 9 nucleotides align to TRBD2. The CDR3 runs to 15 residues. With V trimmed by 4 bases and J by 2 bases, 6 bases remained unmatched. The germline V gene encodes CDR1 SGHNT and CDR2 YYREEE (reference sequence). CDR3 amino acids: CASSRGAGGQETQYF. CDR3 DNA: TGTGCCAGCAGCCGAGGGGCGGGGGGGCAAGAGACCCAGTACTTC. Using reference TRBV5-4 and TRBJ2-5 for the parts outside the CDR3, the full variable domain is ETGVTQSPTHLIKTRGQQVTLRCSSQSGHNTVSWYQQALGQGPQFIFQYYREEENGRGNFPPRFSGLQFPNYSSELNVNALELDDSALYLCASSRGAGGQETQYFGPGTRLLVL.

The chain carries TRBV7-8 and TRBJ1-1, with D possibly TRBD1 on 5 matching bases. The CDR3 runs to 15 residues. Germline CDR1 is SGHVS and CDR2 is FQNEAQ. The V end was cut by 1 base, the J end by 0 bases, with 9 bases between. DNA of the CDR3: TGTGCCAGCAGCTTAGAGGGCAGGGTGAACACTGAAGCTTTCTTT. Its protein product is CASSLEGRVNTEAFF.

The chain recombines TRBV7-9 with TRBJ2-7; D is possibly TRBD2 (6 bases). V lost 1 base, J lost 7 bases, and 17 bases lay in between. CDR1 is SEHNR, CDR2 FQNEAQ, per germline (reference sequence). This CDR3 contains 15 residues. CDR3 DNA: TGTGCCAGCAGCTTAGGCTACTCCTGGAGGGGAGAGCAGTACTTC. As protein: CASSLGYSWRGEQYF. The whole variable domain, remainder taken from reference TRBV7-9 and TRBJ2-7, is DTGVSQNPRHKITKRGQNVTFRCDPISEHNRLYWYRQTLGQGPEFLTYFQNEAQLEKSRLLSDRFSAERPKGSFSTLEIQRTEQGDSAMYLCASSLGYSWRGEQYFGPGTRLTVT.

The V and J genes are TRBV6-6 and TRBJ1-1, with D uncertain. V lost 4 bases to trimming and J lost 5 bases, with 11 bases between them. The CDR3 consists of 13 residues. Germline V gene sequence: CDR1 MNHNY, CDR2 SVGAGI (reference sequence). This CDR3 reads CASSFDKVTEAFF. Here the CDR3 DNA reads TGTGCCAGCAGTTTTGACAAGGTAACTGAAGCTTTCTTT.

This chain joins TRBV5-8 and TRBJ1-5; tentative D call: TRBD1 (6 bases). The V gene lost 4 bases and the J gene lost 3 bases, with 20 bases spanning the gap. The CDR3 is made up of 17 amino acids. The germline V gene encodes CDR1 SGHTS and CDR2 YDEGEE. CDR3 bases: TGTGCCAGCAGCCCTTTCTTTTTCACAGGGACCAATCAGCCCCAGCATTTT. Amino acids: CASSPFFFTGTNQPQHF.

The chain joins TRBV6-5 to TRBJ2-1; 11 bases are shared with TRBD2. Germline V gene lookup returns CDR1 MNHEY and CDR2 SVGAGI. The CDR3 extends over 15 amino acids. The J segment lost 4 bases and the V segment lost 4 bases, leaving 3 bases of the junction unmatched. In DNA form, the CDR3 reads TGTGCCAGCAGTTTGACTAGCGGGGCTTACAATGAGCAGTTCTTC. Its protein is CASSLTSGAYNEQFF.

The V call is TRBV6-1, the J call TRBJ2-5; weak D call: TRBD2 (6 bases). In germline, CDR1 is MNHNS, CDR2 SASEGT. The CDR3 is 15 residues long. Trimming shortened V by 2 bases and J by 4 bases, and 14 bases separated the two germline ends. In DNA, the CDR3 is TGTGCCAGCAGTGAACGGGTGGGGGGAAGAGAGACCCAGTACTTC. This gives the protein CASSERVGGRETQYF.

This sequence joins TRBV7-2 and TRBJ1-2; D perhaps matches TRBD1 (5 bases). The V end lost 2 bases, the J end lost 11 bases, and 12 bases lay between the germline ends. The CDR3 contains 12 residues. Germline V lookup: CDR1 SGHTA, CDR2 FQGNSA. The CDR3 loop reads CASSLYTGVYTF. The CDR3, as DNA: TGTGCCAGCAGCTTATACACAGGAGTATACACCTTC.

CDR3 residues: CASMGGTGGDYEQYF. The CDR3 DNA reads as TGTGCCAGCATGGGGGGGACAGGGGGTGACTACGAGCAGTACTTC. V usage is TRBV9 and J usage is TRBJ2-7; 11 bases map to TRBD1. The germline V gene encodes CDR1 SGDLS and CDR2 YYNGEE. V lost 6 bases and J lost 3; bases outside the gene matches: 8. This CDR3 is 15 amino acids long. Filled out from reference TRBV9 and TRBJ2-7, the complete variable domain reads DSGVTQTPKHLITATGQRVTLRCSPRSGDLSVYWYQQSLDQGLQFLIQYYNGEERAKGNILERFSAQQFPDLHSELNLSSLELGDSALYFCASMGGTGGDYEQYFGPGTRLTVT.

The chain has TRBV2 and TRBJ2-3; TRBD2 is a possible D gene (6 bases). The CDR3 extends over 12 amino acids. Germline assignment: CDR1 SNHLY and CDR2 FYNNEI. V lost 8 bases, J lost 4 bases, and 10 bases lay in between. DNA for the CDR3: TGTGCCAGCGGACTAAGCGCAGATACGCAGTATTTT. It encodes CASGLSADTQYF.

This clone was counted a single time. V is TRBV19 and J is TRBJ1-6; D uncertain. CDR3 length: 16 amino acids. CDR1 is LNHDA, CDR2 SQIVND, per germline (reference sequence). Trimming removed 3 bases from V and 4 bases from J, with 13 bases in between. The CDR3 loop is CASSISALAYNSPLHF. For the CDR3, the DNA is TGTGCCAGTAGTATTTCCGCACTAGCGTATAATTCACCCCTCCACTTT.

The chain joins TRBV13 to TRBJ1-1; D gene ambiguous. V was clipped by 5 bases and J by 2 bases, with 15 bases between them. Germline values: CDR1 PRHDT, CDR2 FYEKMQ (reference sequence). The CDR3 is 15 residues long. CDR3 protein: CASSRPTRSNTEAFF. The CDR3 DNA follows: TGTGCCAGCAGCCGCCCGACTCGGAGTAACACTGAAGCTTTCTTT.

V usage is TRBV7-6 and J usage is TRBJ1-6; TRBD1 aligns across 8 bases. CDR1 is SGHVS and CDR2 is FNYEAQ in the germline V gene. The CDR3 totals 15 residues. V gave up 6 bases and J gave up 7 bases; unmatched junction bases: 8. CDR3 amino acids: CASRTRDRSNSPLHF. In nucleotides, the CDR3 is TGTGCCAGCAGGACCCGGGACAGGTCAAATTCACCCCTCCACTTT. Combining the CDR3 with reference TRBV7-6 and TRBJ1-6 gives the whole variable domain GAGVSQSPRYKVTKRGQDVALRCDPISGHVSLYWYRQALGQGPEFLTYFNYEAQQDKSGLPNDRFSAERPEGSISTLTIQRTEQRDSAMYRCASRTRDRSNSPLHFGNGTRLTVT.

This clone was observed a single time. This chain joins TRBV19 and TRBJ2-6, with D tentatively TRBD1 (6 bases). V was trimmed by 6 bases and J by 5 bases, leaving 23 bases between them. CDR3 size: 18 residues. Germline V gene lookup returns CDR1 LNHDA and CDR2 SQIVND (reference sequence). For the CDR3, the DNA is TGTGCCAGTAGGGTGGGGACACACTCGACAGTTCGGGCCAACGTCCTGACTTTC. Translation gives CASRVGTHSTVRANVLTF.

For the CDR3, the DNA is TGCGCCAGCAGCCAAAAAGCTGGCAATCAGCCCCAGCATTTT. It is translated as CASSQKAGNQPQHF. V gene TRBV4-3 combines with J gene TRBJ1-5; D not resolved. CDR1 LGHNA and CDR2 YSLEER come from the germline V gene. This CDR3 is built from 14 residues. Trimming took off 2 bases at V and 2 bases at J, with 7 bases between the two ends.

The chain links TRBV19 to TRBJ1-1, with 8 bases matching TRBD1. This CDR3 is built from 15 residues. V gave up 4 bases and J gave up 1 base; unmatched junction bases: 5. Germline V gene data show CDR1 as LNHDA and CDR2 as SQIVND (reference sequence). The CDR3 reads CASSRTGQANTEAFF. As DNA, the CDR3 is TGTGCCAGTAGTAGAACGGGACAGGCGAACACTGAAGCTTTCTTT.

The chain carries TRBV11-2 and TRBJ2-7, with TRBD1 matching 9 bases. CDR3 length equals 16 residues. Germline V gene sequence: CDR1 SGHAT, CDR2 FQNNGV. With V trimmed by 4 bases and J by 2 bases, 9 bases remained unmatched. The CDR3 reads CASSSGSGTGPYEQYF. CDR3 coding DNA: TGTGCCAGCAGCTCCGGCTCCGGGACAGGGCCCTACGAGCAGTACTTC.

This chain links TRBV5-6 with TRBJ1-2; D is perhaps TRBD1 (5 bases). The V end lost 0 bases, the J end lost 8 bases, and 23 bases lay between the germline ends. This CDR3 is 17 amino acids long. CDR1 SGHDT and CDR2 YYEEEE come from the germline V gene. The CDR3 loop is CASSLGRSGRGVNGYTF. The CDR3 DNA is TGTGCCAGCAGCTTGGGTCGGTCGGGGCGGGGAGTGAACGGCTACACCTTC.

CDR3 region: CASSPVTDRNTIYF. For the CDR3, the DNA is TGTGCCAGCTCACCAGTTACGGACAGAAACACCATATATTTT. The chain employs TRBV18 and TRBJ1-3, with a tentative D call TRBD1 (5 bases). With 2 bases removed from V and 5 bases from J, the gap between germline ends came to 10 bases. The CDR3 totals 14 residues. Germline CDR1 reads KGHSH; CDR2 reads LQKENI.

CDR3 DNA: TGTGCCAGCAGCTTATATGCAGGGGGTATAGGGGAGCTGTTTTTT. Its protein product is CASSLYAGGIGELFF. The rearrangement uses TRBV7-2 and TRBJ2-2; 7 bases line up with TRBD1. This CDR3 has 15 amino acids. The germline gives CDR1 SGHTA, CDR2 FQGNSA. V shed 2 bases, J shed 8 bases, and the junction held 8 bases outside the gene matches.

The CDR3 sequence is CASSPRQGRRGYTF. CDR3 DNA: TGTGCCAGCAGCCCCAGACAGGGCCGACGTGGCTACACCTTC. The V and J genes are TRBV7-2 and TRBJ1-2, with TRBD1 matching over 7 bases. Losses at the gene ends were 5 bases for V and 7 bases for J; bases not matched to a gene: 10. CDR1 and CDR2 (germline): SGHTA, FQGNSA. The CDR3 covers 14 residues. The variable domain in full, completed from reference TRBV7-2 and TRBJ1-2, reads GAGVSQSPSNKVTEKGKDVELRCDPISGHTALYWYRQSLGQGLEFLIYFQGNSAPDKSGLPSDRFSAERTGGSVSTLTIQRTQQEDSAVYLCASSPRQGRRGYTFGSGTRLTVV.

This clone was observed once. The DNA of the CDR3 is TGTGCCAGCACCCGGGACACAGCTAATGAAAAACTGTTTTTT. It is translated as CASTRDTANEKLFF. The chain has TRBV5-4 and TRBJ1-4; a possible D gene is TRBD1 (6 bases). Germline V gene data show CDR1 as SGHNT and CDR2 as YYREEE (reference sequence). The CDR3 spans 14 residues. Trimming removed 6 bases at V and 3 bases at J, with 12 bases between.

The DNA of the CDR3 is TGTGCCAGCAGCAGCAGGACAGGCGACAATTCACCCCTCCACTTT. This codes for CASSSRTGDNSPLHF. The V and J genes are TRBV5-4 and TRBJ1-6, with 7 positions matching TRBD1. The CDR3 consists of 15 residues. Per germline, CDR1 SGHNT and CDR2 YYREEE (reference sequence). V lost 4 bases to trimming and J lost 7 bases; unmatched junction nucleotides: 8. Full variable domain (rest looked up from reference TRBV5-4 and TRBJ1-6): ETGVTQSPTHLIKTRGQQVTLRCSSQSGHNTVSWYQQALGQGPQFIFQYYREEENGRGNFPPRFSGLQFPNYSSELNVNALELDDSALYLCASSSRTGDNSPLHFGNGTRLTVT.

The CDR3: CASSSPDWRGTQYF. The CDR3 DNA reads TGTGCCAGCAGTTCCCCCGACTGGCGCGGTACGCAGTATTTT. The chain couples TRBV7-3 to TRBJ2-3; D is unresolved. Trimming stripped 6 bases from V and 8 bases from J, with 18 bases between. Germline CDR1 and CDR2: SGHTA and FQGTGA. This CDR3 spans 14 amino acids. Filled out from reference TRBV7-3 and TRBJ2-3, the complete variable domain reads GAGVSQTPSNKVTEKGKYVELRCDPISGHTALYWYRQSLGQGPEFLIYFQGTGAADDSGLPNDRFFAVRPEGSVSTLKIQRTERGDSAVYLCASSSPDWRGTQYFGPGTRLTVL.

This chain uses TRBV7-9 with TRBJ1-1, with 8 bases that match TRBD1. Losses at the gene ends were 3 bases for V and 0 bases for J; bases not matched to a gene: 0. From germline, CDR1 is SEHNR and CDR2 FQNEAQ (reference sequence). CDR3 length equals 14 residues. This CDR3 reads CASSLTGVNTEAFF. The CDR3 region has the DNA TGTGCCAGCAGCTTGACAGGGGTGAACACTGAAGCTTTCTTT.

This chain connects TRBV6-5 to TRBJ1-6, with 7 bases identical to TRBD1. The trim removed 0 bases at V and 8 bases at J, leaving 7 bases unmatched. There are 16 residues in the CDR3. Germline V gene lookup returns CDR1 MNHEY and CDR2 SVGAGI. CDR3 loop: CASSYSLSGGDSPLHF. The CDR3 nucleotides are TGTGCCAGCAGTTACTCGTTATCAGGGGGAGATTCACCCCTCCACTTT.

The chain carries TRBV29-1 and TRBJ1-1, with D possibly matching TRBD1 (6 bases). The germline V gene has CDR1 SQVTM and CDR2 ANQGSEA. The CDR3 has 11 amino acids. V lost 3 bases and J 7 bases, leaving 9 bases between the germline ends. The CDR3 spells CSVEGGREAFF. The CDR3 DNA is TGCAGCGTTGAGGGGGGGCGTGAAGCTTTCTTT.

V and J are TRBV28 and TRBJ2-6, with D maybe TRBD1 (6 bases). Deletions cut 10 bases from V and 0 bases from J, with 10 bases between. CDR1 and CDR2 (germline): MDHEN, SYDVKM. This CDR3 spans 14 amino acids. Here the CDR3 DNA reads TGTGCCACACTAGGGGGCTCTGGGGCCAACGTCCTGACTTTC. It translates to CATLGGSGANVLTF.